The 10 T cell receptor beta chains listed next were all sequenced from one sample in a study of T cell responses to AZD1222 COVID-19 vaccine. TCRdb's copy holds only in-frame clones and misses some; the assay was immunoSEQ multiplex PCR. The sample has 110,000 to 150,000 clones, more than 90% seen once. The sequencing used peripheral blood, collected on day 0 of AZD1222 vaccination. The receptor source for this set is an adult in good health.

The CDR3 sequence: CSARDRYTF. The CDR3 nucleotides read TGCAGTGCTAGAGATAGATACACCTTC. The chain carries TRBV20-1 and TRBJ1-2; D gene uncertain. Trimming stripped 0 bases from V and 11 bases from J, with 4 bases between. From germline, CDR1 is DFQATT and CDR2 SNEGSKA (reference sequence). This CDR3 contains 9 residues.

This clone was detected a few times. CDR3 region: CASSVGETQYF. The CDR3 coding sequence is TGTGCCAGCAGCGTAGGAGAGACCCAGTACTTC. The chain carries TRBV7-9 and TRBJ2-5; no clear D. The germline gives CDR1 SEHNR, CDR2 FQNEAQ (reference sequence). V was cut by 5 bases and J by 4 bases, with 5 bases left in between. The CDR3 runs to 11 residues.

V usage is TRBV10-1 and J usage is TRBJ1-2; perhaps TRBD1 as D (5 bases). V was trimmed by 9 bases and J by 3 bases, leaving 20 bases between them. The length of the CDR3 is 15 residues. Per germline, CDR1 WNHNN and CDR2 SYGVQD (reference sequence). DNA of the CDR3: TGCGCCAGTGCGGGGGGGAGAAACTCCCACTATGGCTACACCTTC. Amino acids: CASAGGRNSHYGYTF.

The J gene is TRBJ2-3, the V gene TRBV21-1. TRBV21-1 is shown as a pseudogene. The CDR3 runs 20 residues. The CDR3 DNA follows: TGTGCCAGCAGCAAAGCGGGGACGGACGAACGAAGGTCTAGCACAGATACGCAGTATTTT. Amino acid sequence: CASSKAGTDERRSSTDTQYF.

In DNA, the CDR3 is TGTGCCAGCAGCCCCCAGGGGAGAGGGGACACTGAAGCTTTCTTT. Translating gives CASSPQGRGDTEAFF. The chain joins TRBV7-2 to TRBJ1-1, with a weak D call TRBD1 (6 bases). Germline V CDR1 and CDR2: SGHTA, FQGNSA. CDR3 length: 15 amino acids. Deletions cut 5 bases from V and 3 bases from J, with 16 bases between.

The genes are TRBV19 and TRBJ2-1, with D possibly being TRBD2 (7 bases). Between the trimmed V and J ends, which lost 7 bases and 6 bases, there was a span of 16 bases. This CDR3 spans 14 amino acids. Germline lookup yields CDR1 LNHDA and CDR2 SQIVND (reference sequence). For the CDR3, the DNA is TGTGCCAGTACCCGGGGGAGGGGGTTCAATGAGCAGTTCTTC. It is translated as CASTRGRGFNEQFF.

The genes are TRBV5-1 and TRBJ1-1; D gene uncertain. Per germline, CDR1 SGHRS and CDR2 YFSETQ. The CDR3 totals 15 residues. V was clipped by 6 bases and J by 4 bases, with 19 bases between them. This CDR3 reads CASTPGVGSSTEAFF. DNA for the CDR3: TGCGCCAGCACCCCGGGTGTGGGAAGTTCCACTGAAGCTTTCTTT.

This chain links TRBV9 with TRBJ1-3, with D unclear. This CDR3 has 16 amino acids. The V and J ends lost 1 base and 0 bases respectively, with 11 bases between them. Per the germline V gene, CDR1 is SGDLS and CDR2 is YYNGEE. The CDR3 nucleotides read TGTGCCAGCAGCGTAATGAGAGGGTACTCTGGAAACACCATATATTTT. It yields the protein CASSVMRGYSGNTIYF. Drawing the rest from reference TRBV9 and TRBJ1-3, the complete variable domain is DSGVTQTPKHLITATGQRVTLRCSPRSGDLSVYWYQQSLDQGLQFLIQYYNGEERAKGNILERFSAQQFPDLHSELNLSSLELGDSALYFCASSVMRGYSGNTIYFGEGSWLTVV.

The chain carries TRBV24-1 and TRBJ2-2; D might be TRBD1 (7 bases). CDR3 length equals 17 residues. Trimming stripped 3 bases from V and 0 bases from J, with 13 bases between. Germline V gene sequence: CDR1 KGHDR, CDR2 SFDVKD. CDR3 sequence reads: CATSDVEGTANTGELFF. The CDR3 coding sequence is TGTGCCACCAGTGATGTGGAGGGGACAGCGAACACCGGGGAGCTGTTTTTT.

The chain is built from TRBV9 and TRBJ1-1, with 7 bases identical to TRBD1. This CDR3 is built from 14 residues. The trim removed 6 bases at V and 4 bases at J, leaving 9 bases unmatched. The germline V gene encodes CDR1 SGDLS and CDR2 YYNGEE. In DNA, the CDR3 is TGTGCCAGCAACAGGGGACACCAGGGCACTGAAGCTTTCTTT. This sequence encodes CASNRGHQGTEAFF. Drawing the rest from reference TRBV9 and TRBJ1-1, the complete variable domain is DSGVTQTPKHLITATGQRVTLRCSPRSGDLSVYWYQQSLDQGLQFLIQYYNGEERAKGNILERFSAQQFPDLHSELNLSSLELGDSALYFCASNRGHQGTEAFFGQGTRLTVV.